What follows is one TCR beta chain and its context. Its matching antigen is unknown. The whole isolated RNA underwent reverse transcription, so sequencing captured expressed TCRB transcripts. Measured with immunoSEQ multiplex PCR; TCRdb has only the in-frame clones, and not every one. The table records 230,000 or so clones, roughly 17% of them present only once. Germline V gene sequence: CDR1 SQVTM, CDR2 ANQGSEA. The CDR3 length is 14 residues. The V gene end was trimmed by 8 bases and the J gene end by 3 bases; junction bases not matched to a gene: 10. The sample originates from a study of beta chain features in type 1 diabetes. Study results and caveats: Significant though moderate, a shortening of TCRB CDR3s appeared in all four CD4+ subsets of Type 1 diabetes patients. Highly expressing activated T cells could be over-counted with a cDNA template.

A heparinised blood draw that averaged around 100 mL was obtained once from each donor. The sequenced sample consisted of naive CD4+ T cells from blood. This sequence originates from a man between 25 and 39 years old with type 1 diabetes. This rearrangement joins TRBV29-1 to TRBJ2-3; 8 bases are shared with TRBD2. CDR3 loop: CSSRPSGFTDTQYF. The CDR3 nucleotides are TGCAGCTCCCGCCCTAGCGGGTTTACAGATACGCAGTATTTT.